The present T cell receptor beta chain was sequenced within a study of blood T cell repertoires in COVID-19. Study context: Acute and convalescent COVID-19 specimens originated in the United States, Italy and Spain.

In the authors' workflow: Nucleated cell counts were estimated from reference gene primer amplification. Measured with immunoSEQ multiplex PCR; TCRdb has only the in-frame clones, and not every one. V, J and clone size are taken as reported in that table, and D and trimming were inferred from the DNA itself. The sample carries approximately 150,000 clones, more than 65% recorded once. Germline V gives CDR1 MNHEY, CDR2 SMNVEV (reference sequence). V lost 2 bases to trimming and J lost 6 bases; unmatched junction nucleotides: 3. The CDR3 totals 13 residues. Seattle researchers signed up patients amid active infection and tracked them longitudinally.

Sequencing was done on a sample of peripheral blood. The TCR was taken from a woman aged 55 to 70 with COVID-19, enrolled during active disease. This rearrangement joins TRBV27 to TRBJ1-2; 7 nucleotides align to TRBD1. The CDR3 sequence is CASSLQGVDGYTF. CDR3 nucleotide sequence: TGTGCCAGCAGTTTACAGGGGGTTGATGGCTACACCTTC.